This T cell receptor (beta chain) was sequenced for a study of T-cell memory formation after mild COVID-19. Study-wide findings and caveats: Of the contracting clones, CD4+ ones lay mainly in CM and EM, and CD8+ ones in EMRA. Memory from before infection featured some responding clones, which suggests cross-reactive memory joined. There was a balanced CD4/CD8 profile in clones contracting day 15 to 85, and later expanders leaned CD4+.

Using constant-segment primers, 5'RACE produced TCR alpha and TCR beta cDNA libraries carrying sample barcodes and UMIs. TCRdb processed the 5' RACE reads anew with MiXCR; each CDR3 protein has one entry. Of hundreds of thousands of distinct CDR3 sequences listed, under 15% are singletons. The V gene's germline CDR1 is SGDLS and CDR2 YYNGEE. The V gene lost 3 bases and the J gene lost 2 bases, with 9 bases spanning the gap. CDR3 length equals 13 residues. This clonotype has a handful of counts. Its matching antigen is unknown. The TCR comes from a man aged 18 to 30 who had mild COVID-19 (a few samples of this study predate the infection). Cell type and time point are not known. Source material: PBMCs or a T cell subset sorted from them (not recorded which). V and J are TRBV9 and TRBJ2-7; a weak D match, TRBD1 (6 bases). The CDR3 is CASSGGQTYEQYF. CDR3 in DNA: TGTGCCAGCAGCGGAGGACAGACCTACGAGCAGTACTTC.